The clone carrying this TCR beta chain came up once. Its target is unknown. These data are taken from a study of blood T cells in healthy people across ages. General study points: A roughly linear age-dependent decrease characterized TCR beta diversity per million T cells. With donor CMV status unknown, expanded clonotype changes were possibly confounded.

It was with a sample-barcoded 5' primer and a J-beta primer mix that a second PCR of roughly 7 to 12 cycles was run. Template switching added a 12-random-nucleotide identifier to every cDNA molecule. No fewer than 3 million CDR3-containing paired-end reads came from each sample. From the 5' RACE reads, TCRdb called clonotypes with MiXCR, one entry per CDR3 protein. The data hold about 780,000 distinct CDR3 sequences, with around half observed a single time. J gave up 4 bases and V 0 bases, and 11 bases lay outside the gene matches. This CDR3 has 18 residues. Germline V gene data show CDR1 as LNHNV and CDR2 as YYDKDF (reference sequence).

Sequencing used blood. The chain recombines TRBV15 with TRBJ2-1; 8 positions match TRBD2. This TCR derives from a man older than 75 in good health. The CDR3 is CATSRDEYGGRLYNEQFF. The CDR3 DNA follows: TGTGCCACCAGCAGAGATGAGTACGGCGGGAGGCTATACAATGAGCAGTTCTTC.